Listed here are 24 T cell receptor beta chains from one sample, sequenced in a study of beta chain features in type 1 diabetes. Study-level results: Shorter TCRB CDR3s, moderately but significantly so, were found in Type 1 diabetes patients in all four CD4+ subsets.

For these TCRs, the target antigens are not known. cDNA synthesis used the whole RNA isolate, giving expressed TCRB sequences. Some clones are missing from TCRdb's copy, which holds only in-frame ones; the method was immunoSEQ multiplex PCR. This repertoire shows 150,000 to 200,000 clones, around 8% found once; its top ten account for roughly 1%. Specimen: central memory CD4+ T cells from blood. These receptors all come from a woman aged 40 to 50 with type 1 diabetes.

Note on this clone: A read error may produce the germline difference seen at one junction end. The genes are TRBV7-3 and TRBJ2-1; 10 nucleotides line up with TRBD2. The CDR3 is 16 amino acids. CDR1 and CDR2 (germline): SGHTA, FQGTGA. This CDR3 reads CASSQASSGSYNEQFF. In nucleotides, the CDR3 is TGCGCCAGCAGCCAAGCGTCTAGCGGGAGCTACAATGAGCAGTTCTTC.

This clone was picked up a small number of times. This chain uses TRBV7-3 with TRBJ1-5; the D is unclear. This CDR3 comprises 13 residues. V shed 5 bases and J shed 4 bases, with 9 bases lying between them. Germline-derived CDR1 and CDR2 are SGHTA and FQGTGA. CDR3 amino acids: CASSLGPNQPQHF. CDR3 sequence (DNA): TGTGCCAGCAGCCTGGGCCCTAATCAGCCCCAGCATTTT.

CDR3 sequence: CASSVDRNYGYTF. As DNA, the CDR3 is TGTGCCAGCAGCGTCGACAGAAACTATGGCTACACCTTC. The chain has TRBV2 and TRBJ1-2, with TRBD1 as a possible D gene (5 bases). Trimming removed 6 bases from V and 2 bases from J, with 10 bases in between. This CDR3 spans 13 amino acids. CDR1 and CDR2 from the germline V gene are SNHLY and FYNNEI.

This clone has only a few counts. The rearrangement links TRBV18 to TRBJ2-2, with D maybe TRBD1 (6 bases). The germline V and J ends were trimmed by 0 bases and 2 bases, with 7 bases remaining between them. Germline CDR1 is KGHSH and CDR2 is LQKENI. The CDR3 has 15 amino acids. CDR3 bases: TGTGCCAGCTCACCACCGGACAGAAACACCGGGGAGCTGTTTTTT. Translated: CASSPPDRNTGELFF.

The J gene is TRBJ1-1, the V gene TRBV4-2; 11 bases line up with TRBD1. This CDR3 has 18 residues. V was pared by 3 bases and J by 1 base, with 10 bases of the junction left unmatched. Germline values: CDR1 LGHNA, CDR2 YNFKEQ. The CDR3 bases are TGTGCCAGCAGCCAGGAGCCGGGACAGGGGGTTGCGAACACTGAAGCTTTCTTT. Translating it yields CASSQEPGQGVANTEAFF.

The rearrangement joins TRBV30 to TRBJ1-1; possibly TRBD1 for D (6 bases). The CDR3 runs to 14 residues. CDR1 is GTSNPN and CDR2 is SVGIG in the germline V gene (reference sequence). The V gene lost 0 bases and the J gene lost 6 bases, with 14 bases spanning the gap. CDR3 bases: TGTGCCTGGAGTGTATTCCAGGGGTACGCTGAAGCTTTCTTT. This gives the protein CAWSVFQGYAEAFF.

The chain has TRBV28 and TRBJ1-1; 9 nucleotides line up with TRBD1. In germline, CDR1 is MDHEN, CDR2 SYDVKM. Losses at the gene ends were 6 bases for V and 7 bases for J; bases not matched to a gene: 9. This CDR3 region has 14 residues. For the CDR3, the DNA is TGTGCCAGCAGCCGGGACAGGGTTCGGGGTGAAGCTTTCTTT. It codes for CASSRDRVRGEAFF.

The chain combines TRBV18 with TRBJ2-7; D perhaps matches TRBD1 (7 bases). CDR3 size: 15 residues. Germline V lookup: CDR1 KGHSH, CDR2 LQKENI. V was shortened by 2 bases and J by 6 bases, with 17 bases between the two germline ends. The CDR3 DNA follows: TGTGCCAGCTCACCAGTTCGACAGGGAGGATCCGAGCAGTACTTC. Its translation is CASSPVRQGGSEQYF.

This sequence joins TRBV5-1 and TRBJ2-3; the match to TRBD2 covers 10 bases. Trimming at V came to 2 bases and at J to 0 bases, leaving 0 bases not matched to a gene. Germline loops: CDR1 SGHRS, CDR2 YFSETQ. This CDR3 region has 15 residues. The CDR3 spells CASSLLAGSTDTQYF. DNA of the CDR3: TGCGCCAGCAGCTTACTAGCGGGGAGCACAGATACGCAGTATTTT.

This clone has a handful of counts. The chain recombines TRBV28 with TRBJ1-2, with a tentative D call TRBD1 (5 bases). Trimming shortened V by 7 bases and J by 0 bases, and 15 bases separated the two germline ends. This CDR3 is 15 amino acids long. Germline-derived CDR1 and CDR2 are MDHEN and SYDVKM. CDR3 coding DNA: TGTGCCAGCACCGACGCCGGGGGGTCTAACTATGGCTACACCTTC. Translation: CASTDAGGSNYGYTF.

A few counts support this clone. This chain connects TRBV2 to TRBJ1-4; D is unclear. Per germline, CDR1 SNHLY and CDR2 FYNNEI. V dropped 5 bases and J dropped 8 bases, with 18 bases sitting between them. CDR3 length: 15 amino acids. The CDR3 loop is CASSLQTPIAEKLFF. The CDR3 region has the DNA TGTGCCAGCAGTCTACAGACGCCTATAGCGGAAAAACTGTTTTTT.

This clone was found a few times. The J gene is TRBJ2-7, the V gene TRBV7-2; 7 bases line up with TRBD1. Germline V gene lookup returns CDR1 SGHTA and CDR2 FQGNSA. CDR3 size: 15 residues. The V segment lost 1 base and the J segment 2 bases; nucleotides outside the gene matches: 5. The CDR3 DNA is TGTGCCAGCAGCTTAGAAGGGCAGGGGGCCTACGAGCAGTACTTC. The encoded protein is CASSLEGQGAYEQYF.

This clone was seen a handful of times. J is TRBJ2-3 and V is TRBV7-8; perhaps TRBD2 as D (5 bases). Germline CDR1 reads SGHVS; CDR2 reads FQNEAQ. CDR3 length: 13 amino acids. Trimming removed 5 bases from V and 10 bases from J, with 16 bases in between. The CDR3 reads CASSLDDYSSQYF. The CDR3 bases are TGTGCCAGCAGCCTTGATGACTATTCCTCGCAGTATTTT.

By share of the sample, this clone is medium-sized. This chain joins TRBV9 and TRBJ2-5; 12 bases line up with TRBD2. Germline V gene lookup returns CDR1 SGDLS and CDR2 YYNGEE. CDR3 size: 14 residues. V gave up 4 bases and J gave up 4 bases; unmatched junction bases: 2. In DNA, the CDR3 is TGTGCCAGCAGCCCTAGCGGGAGGGCAGAGACCCAGTACTTC. Residues: CASSPSGRAETQYF. The variable domain in full, with the rest retrieved from reference TRBV9 and TRBJ2-5, is DSGVTQTPKHLITATGQRVTLRCSPRSGDLSVYWYQQSLDQGLQFLIQYYNGEERAKGNILERFSAQQFPDLHSELNLSSLELGDSALYFCASSPSGRAETQYFGPGTRLLVL.

This clone was recorded a few times. This chain connects TRBV7-3 to TRBJ1-5; 10 bases fit TRBD1. The CDR3 totals 16 residues. CDR1 is SGHTA, CDR2 FQGTGA, per germline. Germline trimming cut 5 bases from V and 5 bases from J; bases unmatched to any gene: 9. The CDR3 nucleotides are TGTGCCAGCAGCCCGGGCTTGGACAGGGGGGATCAGCCCCAGCATTTT. Translation: CASSPGLDRGDQPQHF.

This clone was seen only a few times. J is TRBJ1-1 and V is TRBV5-4; no clear D. The V and J ends lost 0 bases and 0 bases respectively, with 9 bases between them. The CDR3 loop spans 15 amino acids. The germline gives CDR1 SGHNT, CDR2 YYREEE (reference sequence). The CDR3 spells CASSLEPLMNTEAFF. CDR3 sequence (DNA): TGTGCCAGCAGCTTGGAGCCGCTGATGAACACTGAAGCTTTCTTT.

Ten or more counts support this clone. The rearrangement links TRBV10-2 to TRBJ1-4, with D perhaps matching TRBD1 (6 bases). CDR3 length equals 14 residues. From germline, CDR1 is WSHSY and CDR2 SAAADI. Deletions cut 0 bases from V and 8 bases from J, with 10 bases between. The CDR3: CASSESAGVEKLFF. CDR3 DNA: TGCGCCAGCAGTGAGTCAGCAGGGGTGGAAAAACTGTTTTTT.

V gene TRBV7-3 combines with J gene TRBJ2-2; 8 bases are shared with TRBD1. V was pared by 9 bases and J by 7 bases, with 7 bases of the junction left unmatched. This CDR3 has 13 amino acids. Germline loops: CDR1 SGHTA, CDR2 FQGTGA. The CDR3: CASQAGGNGELFF. The CDR3 nucleotides are TGTGCCAGTCAGGCAGGGGGCAACGGGGAGCTGTTTTTT.

There are a few counts of this clone. J is TRBJ2-3 and V is TRBV7-9; the D gene is possibly TRBD2 (6 bases). V lost 0 bases, J lost 5 bases, and 6 bases lay in between. Germline V lookup: CDR1 SEHNR, CDR2 FQNEAQ (reference sequence). The CDR3 length is 13 residues. CDR3 nucleotide sequence: TGTGCCAGCAGCTTAGCGCGGGGAGATACGCAGTATTTT. Protein: CASSLARGDTQYF.

This clone appeared a few times. This chain links TRBV20-1 with TRBJ2-5; a weak D match, TRBD1 (5 bases). V was pared by 7 bases and J by 2 bases, with 8 bases between. There are 11 residues in the CDR3. Per germline, CDR1 DFQATT and CDR2 SNEGSKA (reference sequence). This CDR3 reads CSEGMQETQYF. The CDR3 nucleotides are TGCAGTGAGGGGATGCAAGAGACCCAGTACTTC.

In this sample, this clone turned up a few times. The CDR3 DNA follows: TGTGCCAGCAGCGTATCACAGGGACAGGGGGCGTATGGGGCCAACGTCCTGACTTTC. Its translation is CASSVSQGQGAYGANVLTF. V and J are TRBV9 and TRBJ2-6; 12 bases align to TRBD1. Losses at the gene ends were 1 base for V and 3 bases for J; bases not matched to a gene: 8. Germline V lookup: CDR1 SGDLS, CDR2 YYNGEE. This CDR3 has 19 residues.

This clone has more than one count but fewer than ten. The genes are TRBV7-3 and TRBJ2-6, with D perhaps TRBD2 (5 bases). V lost 6 bases, J lost 0 bases, and 21 bases lay in between. Germline lookup yields CDR1 SGHTA and CDR2 FQGTGA. The CDR3 covers 19 residues. This CDR3 is CASRPSRDPQSSGANVLTF. For the CDR3, the DNA is TGTGCCAGCAGACCATCCCGGGATCCACAAAGCTCTGGGGCCAACGTCCTGACTTTC. Together with reference TRBV7-3 and TRBJ2-6, the CDR3 gives the full variable domain: GAGVSQTPSNKVTEKGKYVELRCDPISGHTALYWYRQSLGQGPEFLIYFQGTGAADDSGLPNDRFFAVRPEGSVSTLKIQRTERGDSAVYLCASRPSRDPQSSGANVLTFGAGSRLTVL.

This clone has a handful of counts. The V call is TRBV7-3, the J call TRBJ1-1; TRBD1 matches 10 bases. The CDR3 spans 14 residues. In germline, CDR1 is SGHTA, CDR2 FQGTGA. Trimming removed 5 bases from V and 5 bases from J; junction bases left unmatched: 5. The CDR3 region is CASSQTGGRTEAFF. The CDR3, as DNA: TGTGCCAGCAGCCAGACAGGGGGCCGGACTGAAGCTTTCTTT.

V gene TRBV7-3 combines with J gene TRBJ1-1; 10 bases agree with TRBD1. The CDR3 covers 13 residues. Germline loops: CDR1 SGHTA, CDR2 FQGTGA. Germline trimming cut 2 bases from V and 7 bases from J; bases unmatched to any gene: 1. The CDR3 region has the DNA TGTGCCAGCAGCTTAGGGACAGGGGTTGAAGCTTTCTTT. Protein: CASSLGTGVEAFF.